The 32 T cell receptor beta chains reported below all come from one sample, sequenced in a study of blood T cell repertoires in COVID-19. TCRdb's table, derived via immunoSEQ multiplex PCR, lists solely in-frame clones and lacks some. The sample lists over 100,000 clones, over 65% occurring once. Sequences were obtained from peripheral blood. These receptors came from a man between 60 and 75 years old with acute or convalescent COVID-19.

J is TRBJ1-2 and V is TRBV9; the D gene is possibly TRBD1 (6 bases). This CDR3 is 13 amino acids long. V shed 3 bases and J shed 6 bases, with 12 bases lying between them. Per germline, CDR1 SGDLS and CDR2 YYNGEE. The CDR3, as DNA: TGTGCCAGCAGCGCCCGAAGGACAGATGGCTACACCTTC. Protein: CASSARRTDGYTF. Full variable domain (outside the CDR3, taken from reference TRBV9 and TRBJ1-2): DSGVTQTPKHLITATGQRVTLRCSPRSGDLSVYWYQQSLDQGLQFLIQYYNGEERAKGNILERFSAQQFPDLHSELNLSSLELGDSALYFCASSARRTDGYTFGSGTRLTVV.

The V call is TRBV10-3, the J call TRBJ1-3; TRBD1 matches 8 bases. This CDR3 contains 13 residues. Germline V gene sequence: CDR1 ENHRY, CDR2 SYGVKD. The V and J ends lost 5 bases and 6 bases, in that order; junction bases with no gene match: 3. CDR3 bases: TGTGCCATCAGTTCAGGGGGCGAAAACACCATATATTTT. It translates to CAISSGGENTIYF.

The chain joins TRBV5-5 to TRBJ2-2; D is possibly TRBD2 (6 bases). Germline loops: CDR1 SGHKS, CDR2 YYEKEE (reference sequence). This CDR3 spans 16 amino acids. Trimming left V 2 bases short and J 4 bases short, with 15 bases between. Written as DNA, the CDR3 is TGTGCCAGCAGCTTTTTGGAGGGGCGGGGCACCGGGGAGCTGTTTTTT. The encoded protein is CASSFLEGRGTGELFF.

This clone was counted between two and nine times. The rearrangement links TRBV7-2 to TRBJ1-2; 7 bases match TRBD1. There are 13 residues in the CDR3. V shed 1 base and J 4 bases; nucleotides not matched to a gene: 0. The germline V gene has CDR1 SGHTA and CDR2 FQGNSA. The chain's CDR3 is CASSLDRGYGYTF. The CDR3 DNA is TGTGCCAGCAGCTTAGACAGGGGCTATGGCTACACCTTC.

This rearrangement joins TRBV7-2 to TRBJ1-2, with 7 bases matching TRBD1. This CDR3 comprises 14 residues. The V gene end was trimmed by 3 bases and the J gene end by 3 bases; junction bases not matched to a gene: 4. The V gene's germline CDR1 is SGHTA and CDR2 FQGNSA. This CDR3 is CASSFGQAYYGYTF. In DNA, the CDR3 is TGTGCCAGCAGCTTCGGACAGGCCTACTATGGCTACACCTTC. Drawing the rest from reference TRBV7-2 and TRBJ1-2, the complete variable domain is GAGVSQSPSNKVTEKGKDVELRCDPISGHTALYWYRQSLGQGLEFLIYFQGNSAPDKSGLPSDRFSAERTGGSVSTLTIQRTQQEDSAVYLCASSFGQAYYGYTFGSGTRLTVV.

V usage is TRBV11-2 and J usage is TRBJ2-7, with a tentative D call TRBD1 (5 bases). The CDR3 spans 14 residues. Germline V gives CDR1 SGHAT, CDR2 FQNNGV. V was shortened by 1 base and J by 3 bases, with 10 bases between the two germline ends. The CDR3 bases are TGTGCCAGCAGCTTAGGCAGGCAGGGCTACGAGCAGTACTTC. Encoded protein: CASSLGRQGYEQYF.

The chain joins TRBV18 to TRBJ2-5; 10 bases agree with TRBD2. With V trimmed by 5 bases and J by 3 bases, 6 bases remained unmatched. The CDR3 totals 15 residues. The germline CDR1 and CDR2 sequences are KGHSH and LQKENI. CDR3 region: CASSSILAGEETQYF. The CDR3 DNA follows: TGTGCCAGCTCATCGATTCTAGCGGGAGAAGAGACCCAGTACTTC.

CDR3 in DNA: TGTGCCAGCAGGGGGTATGGGGCTGACACCGGGGAGCTGTTTTTT. Its protein product is CASRGYGADTGELFF. This chain uses TRBV5-5 with TRBJ2-2; D is perhaps TRBD1 (5 bases). The CDR3 contains 15 residues. Germline lookup yields CDR1 SGHKS and CDR2 YYEKEE (reference sequence). The V end lost 5 bases, the J end lost 3 bases, and 14 bases lay between the germline ends.

This rearrangement joins TRBV5-5 to TRBJ1-1; 8 nucleotides match TRBD1. Germline CDR1 SGHKS, CDR2 YYEKEE (reference sequence). The V gene end was trimmed by 1 base and the J gene end by 4 bases; junction bases not matched to a gene: 6. The CDR3 totals 15 residues. The CDR3 coding sequence is TGTGCCAGCAGCTTGCCGAGGACAGGGACCACTGAAGCTTTCTTT. Residues: CASSLPRTGTTEAFF. The full variable domain, with the rest looked up from reference TRBV5-5 and TRBJ1-1, is DAGVTQSPTHLIKTRGQQVTLRCSPISGHKSVSWYQQVLGQGPQFIFQYYEKEERGRGNFPDRFSARQFPNYSSELNVNALLLGDSALYLCASSLPRTGTTEAFFGQGTRLTVV.

The rearrangement joins TRBV28 to TRBJ1-5; TRBD1 matches at 8 bases. CDR3 size: 14 residues. The germline CDR1 and CDR2 sequences are MDHEN and SYDVKM. V lost 6 bases, J lost 9 bases, and 10 bases stayed unmatched. The CDR3 spells CASSLQGAHGPQHF. CDR3 nucleotides: TGTGCCAGCAGCCTGCAGGGGGCCCATGGGCCCCAGCATTTT.

This clone appeared a single time. V usage is TRBV27 and J usage is TRBJ2-1; D gene ambiguous. The CDR3 spans 18 residues. Trimming removed 7 bases from V and 2 bases from J, with 24 bases in between. The germline V gene encodes CDR1 MNHEY and CDR2 SMNVEV (reference sequence). This CDR3 is CASTTLGSPGNAYNEQFF. Here the CDR3 DNA reads TGTGCCAGCACCACACTCGGTAGTCCGGGTAACGCCTACAATGAGCAGTTCTTC.

This clone showed up just once. The rearrangement uses TRBV15 and TRBJ2-6, with D possibly TRBD1 on 6 matching bases. CDR3 size: 17 residues. V dropped 1 base and J dropped 0 bases, with 10 bases sitting between them. Germline assignment: CDR1 LNHNV and CDR2 YYDKDF (reference sequence). The CDR3 region has the DNA TGTGCCACCAGCAGAGGGACAGCTAGCTCTGGGGCCAACGTCCTGACTTTC. Residues: CATSRGTASSGANVLTF.

The chain links TRBV19 to TRBJ1-5; 10 bases fit TRBD1. Germline lookup yields CDR1 LNHDA and CDR2 SQIVND (reference sequence). This CDR3 is built from 14 residues. Trimming cost V 6 bases and J 7 bases; bases outside gene matches: 6. The CDR3 sequence: CASSTTGGRQPQHF. The CDR3 DNA sequence: TGTGCCAGTAGCACGACAGGGGGCCGGCAGCCCCAGCATTTT. Drawing the rest from reference TRBV19 and TRBJ1-5, the complete variable domain is DGGITQSPKYLFRKEGQNVTLSCEQNLNHDAMYWYRQDPGQGLRLIYYSQIVNDFQKGDIAEGYSVSREKKESFPLTVTSAQKNPTAFYLCASSTTGGRQPQHFGDGTRLSIL.

The gene calls are TRBV10-3 and TRBJ2-2, with D possibly TRBD2 on 6 matching bases. V lost 4 bases and J lost 6, with 15 bases in between. CDR3 length equals 15 residues. Germline values: CDR1 ENHRY, CDR2 SYGVKD. The CDR3 DNA is TGTGCCATCAGTGCGGGACTTCTAATCCCCGGGGAGCTGTTTTTT. It encodes CAISAGLLIPGELFF.

Details on this clone: Other DNA sequences in the sample encode the same CDR3. The gene calls are TRBV29-1 and TRBJ1-5; TRBD1 might be the D (5 bases). V lost 4 bases and J lost 2, with 6 bases in between. Germline V gene sequence: CDR1 SQVTM, CDR2 ANQGSEA. CDR3 length equals 12 residues. The CDR3 DNA sequence: TGCAGCGTTGGGGGGGGCAATCAGCCCCAGCATTTT. It codes for CSVGGGNQPQHF.

The chain couples TRBV6-5 to TRBJ2-1; 8 bases agree with TRBD1. The CDR3 length is 15 residues. Germline V gene lookup returns CDR1 MNHEY and CDR2 SVGAGI. J lost 5 bases, V lost 4 bases, and 7 bases had no gene match. The CDR3 is CASSSPKTGDNEQFF. The CDR3, as DNA: TGTGCCAGCAGTTCGCCCAAGACAGGGGACAATGAGCAGTTCTTC.

This clone was seen once. The genes are TRBV10-2 and TRBJ2-3; maybe TRBD2 (5 bases). This CDR3 contains 13 residues. Germline CDR1 and CDR2: WSHSY and SAAADI. Trimming took off 9 bases at V and 2 bases at J, with 12 bases between the two ends. CDR3 residues: CASRESYTDTQYF. CDR3 in DNA: TGCGCCAGTAGGGAGTCTTACACAGATACGCAGTATTTT.

As DNA, the CDR3 is TGCGCCAGCAGCTTGCGACAAGCGGGAGGGTCCTACAATGAGCAGTTCTTC. Its protein product is CASSLRQAGGSYNEQFF. This rearrangement joins TRBV5-1 to TRBJ2-1; TRBD2 agrees at 10 bases. Germline V gives CDR1 SGHRS, CDR2 YFSETQ. CDR3 length: 17 residues. Trimming removed 1 base from V and 1 base from J; junction bases left unmatched: 5.

This clone was observed a handful of times. The CDR3 reads CASSSGAGEGNTIYF. The CDR3 bases are TGCGCCAGCAGTTCTGGTGCGGGGGAAGGAAACACCATATATTTT. The chain carries TRBV5-1 and TRBJ1-3; a weak D match, TRBD1 (5 bases). From germline, CDR1 is SGHRS and CDR2 YFSETQ. Between the trimmed V and J ends, which lost 5 bases and 4 bases, there was a span of 16 bases. This CDR3 contains 15 residues. The full variable domain, its missing parts supplied by reference TRBV5-1 and TRBJ1-3, is KAGVTQTPRYLIKTRGQQVTLSCSPISGHRSVSWYQQTPGQGLQFLFEYFSETQRNKGNFPGRFSGRQFSNSRSEMNVSTLELGDSALYLCASSSGAGEGNTIYFGEGSWLTVV.

The V gene is TRBV28, the J gene TRBJ2-3, with D possibly TRBD1 on 7 matching bases. CDR1 MDHEN and CDR2 SYDVKM come from the germline V gene. The CDR3 length is 15 residues. V lost 8 bases and J lost 11, with 26 bases in between. CDR3 region: CASLPPGQRVLGQYF. CDR3 bases: TGTGCCAGCCTACCCCCGGGACAGCGGGTTCTCGGGCAGTATTTT. Full variable domain (missing parts from reference TRBV28 and TRBJ2-3): DVKVTQSSRYLVKRTGEKVFLECVQDMDHENMFWYRQDPGLGLRLIYFSYDVKMKEKGDIPEGYSVSREKKERFSLILESASTNQTSMYLCASLPPGQRVLGQYFGPGTRLTVL.

V gene TRBV5-1 combines with J gene TRBJ2-7; 10 nucleotides align to TRBD2. The CDR3 extends over 15 amino acids. The ends lost 5 bases at V and 5 bases at J; junction bases unmatched: 10. Per the germline V gene, CDR1 is SGHRS and CDR2 is YFSETQ. The CDR3 nucleotides are TGCGCCAGCAGGCGGCTGAGCGGGAGGGTCGACGAGCAGTACTTC. Translated, it gives CASRRLSGRVDEQYF.

This chain connects TRBV5-4 to TRBJ2-5; TRBD2 matches 14 bases. Trimming removed 0 bases from V and 4 bases from J; junction bases left unmatched: 8. Germline V gene sequence: CDR1 SGHNT, CDR2 YYREEE (reference sequence). The CDR3 covers 18 residues. CDR3 nucleotides: TGTGCCAGCAGCTTGGGTGGGGGACTAGCGGGAGCGGGAGAGACCCAGTACTTC. Its translation: CASSLGGGLAGAGETQYF.

CDR3 region: CASSQEWSGRAGEQYF. CDR3 nucleotide sequence: TGTGCCAGCAGCCAAGAGTGGAGCGGGAGGGCCGGGGAGCAGTACTTC. This chain joins TRBV3-1 (or the pseudogene TRBV3-2) and TRBJ2-7; 10 positions agree with TRBD2. Germline V gene lookup returns CDR1 LGHDT and CDR2 YNNKEL (reference sequence). J was trimmed by 7 bases and V by 0 bases; bases with no gene match: 9. The CDR3 has 16 residues.

The V and J genes are TRBV18 and TRBJ1-2; D uncertain. Trimming shortened V by 2 bases and J by 8 bases, and 12 bases separated the two germline ends. Germline CDR1 KGHSH, CDR2 LQKENI. This CDR3 spans 13 amino acids. CDR3: CASSPGLLEGYTF. CDR3 bases: TGTGCCAGCTCACCAGGACTGTTGGAGGGCTACACCTTC.

V gene TRBV3-1 (or the pseudogene TRBV3-2) combines with J gene TRBJ1-4; D remains ambiguous. V was trimmed by 0 bases and J by 7 bases, leaving 12 bases between them. The germline CDR1 and CDR2 sequences are LGHDT and YNNKEL (reference sequence). The CDR3 sequence is 15 residues long. CDR3 protein: CASSQDGRLGEKLFF. The CDR3 DNA reads as TGTGCCAGCAGCCAAGACGGTAGACTGGGTGAAAAACTGTTTTTT.

The CDR3 coding sequence is TGTGCCAGCAGTGAAACAGGGGGAAAAGATCAGCCCCAGCATTTT. Translated, it gives CASSETGGKDQPQHF. V gene TRBV6-4 combines with J gene TRBJ1-5, with 8 positions matching TRBD1. V dropped 3 bases and J dropped 5; count of bases not matched to a gene: 6. The germline V gene has CDR1 MRHNA and CDR2 SNTAGT. The CDR3 length is 15 residues.

The rearrangement uses TRBV28 and TRBJ2-1, with 8 bases that match TRBD1. The CDR3 runs 15 residues. CDR1 and CDR2 (germline): MDHEN, SYDVKM. V dropped 6 bases and J dropped 0; count of bases not matched to a gene: 4. CDR3 loop: CASRGTGFSYNEQFF. In nucleotides, the CDR3 is TGTGCCAGCAGGGGGACAGGCTTCTCCTACAATGAGCAGTTCTTC.

The V and J genes are TRBV10-3 and TRBJ2-1; 9 bases line up with TRBD2. V trimming: 5 bases; J trimming: 6 bases; junction bases outside the gene matches: 5. Per germline, CDR1 ENHRY and CDR2 SYGVKD. The CDR3 is 14 amino acids. CDR3 sequence: CAISIGTSFNEQFF. CDR3 DNA sequence: TGTGCCATCAGTATCGGGACTAGCTTCAATGAGCAGTTCTTC.

As concerns this clone: Other DNA sequences of this sample code for an identical CDR3. The genes are TRBV18 and TRBJ2-1; 11 positions match TRBD2. J lost 8 bases, V lost 6 bases, and 9 bases had no gene match. The CDR3 has 15 residues. Per the germline V gene, CDR1 is KGHSH and CDR2 is LQKENI. CDR3 in DNA: TGTGCCAGCTCTCAGGGACTAGCGGTCAGTCATGAGCAGTTCTTC. Translation gives CASSQGLAVSHEQFF.

V is TRBV4-1 and J is TRBJ1-5; TRBD1 might be the D (6 bases). Looked up from germline, CDR1 is MGHRA and CDR2 is YSYEKL. The CDR3 has 16 residues. Trimming pared 4 bases from V and 3 bases from J, leaving 16 bases between. The CDR3 sequence is CASSRSGGDNNQPQHF. The CDR3 DNA follows: TGCGCCAGCAGCCGGTCGGGAGGGGACAACAATCAGCCCCAGCATTTT.

V usage is TRBV9 and J usage is TRBJ2-3; 7 nucleotides align to TRBD2. V lost 0 bases to trimming and J lost 3 bases; unmatched junction nucleotides: 7. This CDR3 is built from 16 residues. The germline V gene encodes CDR1 SGDLS and CDR2 YYNGEE. The CDR3 sequence: CASSVAGGSRTDTQYF. CDR3 DNA: TGTGCCAGCAGCGTAGCGGGCGGGAGCAGGACAGATACGCAGTATTTT.

The rearrangement links TRBV2 to TRBJ1-3; 7 bases are shared with TRBD1. This CDR3 is 14 amino acids long. V gave up 4 bases and J gave up 4 bases; unmatched junction bases: 4. Per the germline V gene, CDR1 is SNHLY and CDR2 is FYNNEI. The CDR3, as DNA: TGTGCCAGCAGTGTTGTGACAGGGGGAAACACCATATATTTT. Translation: CASSVVTGGNTIYF.